This T cell receptor beta chain is from a study of cytomegalovirus exposure and HLA in healthy donors. Points from the study as a whole: In an earlier analysis, about 87% or about 30%: the productive usage of most TCR beta V segments.

Unrecorded immune exposure was likely among donors, who were nominally healthy when sampled. The CDR3 covers 14 residues. The ends lost 2 bases at V and 4 bases at J; junction bases unmatched: 3. Per the germline V gene, CDR1 is SGHDT and CDR2 is YYEEEE. As for this clone: Its antigen is unknown.

Both 60 Vbeta primers and 13 Jbeta primers went into the PCR. Profiled with immunoSEQ multiplex PCR; TCRdb holds only in-frame clones, not every one. This sample has roughly 54,000 clones, with approximately 84% found just once. This rearrangement joins TRBV5-6 to TRBJ2-1; 7 positions match TRBD1. The clonotype originates from a man aged 50-60 years in good health and CMV-seronegative. The source material was PBMCs. CDR3 amino acids: CASSFGGQYNEQFF. The CDR3 nucleotides read TGTGCCAGCAGCTTTGGGGGACAGTACAATGAGCAGTTCTTC.